Shown below are 27 T cell receptor beta chains from a single sample sequenced in a study of identical twins listed by TCRdb under 2016. Libraries were made using 5' RACE. TCRdb records Illumina HiSeq 2000 as the sequencer. The public reads were quality trimmed at Q25 with fastp and then assembled into clones with MiXCR by TCRdb, keeping productive beta chains. Rows matching on CDR3 protein sequence are summarized as one entry with the most common DNA and genes. This sample gives roughly 770,000 distinct CDR3 sequences in total; roughly 20% of them show up just once. Around 13% of the sample rests with the top ten. This same sample was also part of a study on T cells expressing NK-cell markers.

The source material was PBMCs. These receptors were taken from a woman under 30 in good health.

This clonotype came up many times. This sequence joins TRBV12-3 or TRBV12-4 and TRBJ1-1; tentatively, D is TRBD1 (6 bases). The CDR3 has 14 amino acids. Trimming removed 5 bases from V and 1 base from J, with 11 bases in between. The CDR3 region is CASSRGTKNTEAFF. The CDR3 bases are TGTGCCAGCAGTCGGGGGACAAAGAACACTGAAGCTTTCTTT.

This clonotype came up a few times. The rearrangement joins TRBV12-3 or TRBV12-4 to TRBJ1-1; 7 positions agree with TRBD1. The CDR3 loop spans 14 amino acids. V dropped 0 bases and J dropped 9; count of bases not matched to a gene: 7. The chain's CDR3 is CASSLARGQLKAFF. The DNA of the CDR3 is TGTGCCAGCAGTTTAGCGCGGGGACAGCTAAAAGCTTTCTTT.

The chain has TRBV10-3 and TRBJ2-7, with TRBD2 identical over 11 bases. This CDR3 is built from 15 residues. The germline V gene has CDR1 ENHRY and CDR2 SYGVKD. V lost 6 bases to trimming and J lost 2 bases; unmatched junction nucleotides: 6. CDR3 residues: CAIRALAGGPYEQYF. In nucleotides, the CDR3 is TGTGCCATCAGGGCGCTAGCGGGAGGCCCCTACGAGCAGTACTTC.

The J gene is TRBJ2-1, the V gene TRBV5-6; maybe TRBD1 (5 bases). This CDR3 is built from 15 residues. Deletions cut 1 base from V and 6 bases from J, with 14 bases between. Germline V gene data show CDR1 as SGHDT and CDR2 as YYEEEE. The CDR3 region is CASSLPDTGFNEQFF. The CDR3 DNA follows: TGTGCCAGCAGCTTGCCGGACACCGGTTTCAATGAGCAGTTCTTC. Together with reference TRBV5-6 and TRBJ2-1, the CDR3 gives the full variable domain: DAGVTQSPTHLIKTRGQQVTLRCSPKSGHDTVSWYQQALGQGPQFIFQYYEEEERQRGNFPDRFSGHQFPNYSSELNVNALLLGDSALYLCASSLPDTGFNEQFFGPGTRLTVL.

This clonotype was seen only a few times. J is TRBJ1-2 and V is TRBV20-1; perhaps TRBD1 as D (6 bases). V was shortened by 2 bases and J by 4 bases, with 26 bases between the two germline ends. The CDR3 sequence is 18 residues long. CDR1 and CDR2 (germline): DFQATT, SNEGSKA (reference sequence). CDR3: CSARRAVGEGGLGYGYTF. The CDR3 DNA sequence: TGCAGTGCTAGACGAGCCGTCGGAGAAGGGGGGTTGGGCTATGGCTACACCTTC.

This chain links TRBV3-1 with TRBJ2-1; 14 bases fit TRBD2. V shed 5 bases, J shed 8 bases, and the junction held 8 bases outside the gene matches. In germline, CDR1 is LGHDT, CDR2 YNNKEL (reference sequence). This CDR3 is 16 amino acids long. CDR3 bases: TGTGCCAGCAGCAGCCCCGGGACTAGCGGGGGAGATGAGCAGTTCTTC. This encodes CASSSPGTSGGDEQFF.

CDR3 amino acids: CASSRRDFPEQYF. DNA of the CDR3: TGTGCCAGCAGCCGAAGGGACTTCCCCGAGCAGTACTTC. J is TRBJ2-7 and V is TRBV7-9, with D possibly matching TRBD2 (6 bases). Trimming pared 5 bases from V and 6 bases from J, leaving 14 bases between. This CDR3 is 13 amino acids long. Germline V gene sequence: CDR1 SEHNR, CDR2 FQNEAQ (reference sequence).

This clonotype was counted between two and nine times. The chain uses TRBV3-1 and TRBJ2-4; D gene ambiguous. V was trimmed by 1 base and J by 10 bases, leaving 5 bases between them. The CDR3 loop spans 11 amino acids. Germline CDR1 is LGHDT and CDR2 is YNNKEL (reference sequence). CDR3 loop: CASSQVGIQYF. The CDR3 DNA is TGTGCCAGCAGCCAAGTCGGAATTCAGTACTTC.

V usage is TRBV24-1 and J usage is TRBJ2-5; TRBD1 agrees at 7 bases. The CDR3 is 14 amino acids. Looked up from germline, CDR1 is KGHDR and CDR2 is SFDVKD. V lost 4 bases and J lost 1; bases outside the gene matches: 2. CDR3 in amino acids: CATSEGDSQETQYF. The CDR3 DNA follows: TGTGCCACCAGTGAGGGGGACAGCCAAGAGACCCAGTACTTC.

The table lists this clonotype with a few counts. This chain connects TRBV7-9 to TRBJ1-4; 7 bases are a match to TRBD1. The CDR3 loop spans 13 amino acids. CDR1 and CDR2 (germline): SEHNR, FQNEAQ (reference sequence). The J segment lost 7 bases and the V segment lost 5 bases, leaving 4 bases of the junction unmatched. DNA of the CDR3: TGTGCCAGCAGCCCCGGGACAGCTGAAAAACTGTTTTTT. This sequence encodes CASSPGTAEKLFF.

The chain carries TRBV4-3 and TRBJ1-2; 7 bases match TRBD1. This CDR3 region has 14 residues. Trimming at V came to 4 bases and at J to 4 bases, leaving 6 bases not matched to a gene. The germline gives CDR1 LGHNA, CDR2 YSLEER. The CDR3 sequence is CASSPGRQGYGYTF. CDR3 coding DNA: TGCGCCAGCAGCCCAGGACGACAGGGCTATGGCTACACCTTC.

The genes are TRBV6-2 or TRBV6-3 and TRBJ2-7; no firm D call. Trimming pared 6 bases from V and 6 bases from J, leaving 21 bases between. This CDR3 spans 15 amino acids. CDR1 is MNHEY and CDR2 is SVGEGT in the germline V gene. CDR3 nucleotides: TGTGCCAGCAGCCCCACGGTAACCGGGTCGGGCGAGCAGTACTTC. Its translation is CASSPTVTGSGEQYF.

This clonotype was detected once. The V call is TRBV11-2, the J call TRBJ1-5; no definite D call. The germline V and J ends were trimmed by 2 bases and 0 bases, with 8 bases remaining between them. CDR3 length: 15 residues. Looked up from germline, CDR1 is SGHAT and CDR2 is FQNNGV. CDR3 region: CASSLTPYSNQPQHF. CDR3 DNA sequence: TGTGCCAGCAGCTTAACGCCTTATAGCAATCAGCCCCAGCATTTT.

V usage is TRBV9 and J usage is TRBJ2-2, with D unclear. This CDR3 contains 17 residues. V was cut by 3 bases and J by 0 bases, with 15 bases left in between. CDR1 is SGDLS, CDR2 YYNGEE, per germline. The CDR3 here is CASSEPLRGANTGELFF. CDR3 nucleotide sequence: TGTGCCAGCAGCGAGCCCCTCCGAGGCGCGAACACCGGGGAGCTGTTTTTT.

The chain employs TRBV28 and TRBJ2-1; 9 bases line up with TRBD2. The CDR3 consists of 15 residues. CDR1 is MDHEN and CDR2 is SYDVKM in the germline V gene. With V trimmed by 2 bases and J by 6 bases, 5 bases remained unmatched. In DNA form, the CDR3 reads TGTGCCAGCAGTTTAGATGCGGGGGGGTCCAATGAGCAGTTCTTC. Residues: CASSLDAGGSNEQFF. The variable domain in full, with the rest retrieved from reference TRBV28 and TRBJ2-1, is DVKVTQSSRYLVKRTGEKVFLECVQDMDHENMFWYRQDPGLGLRLIYFSYDVKMKEKGDIPEGYSVSREKKERFSLILESASTNQTSMYLCASSLDAGGSNEQFFGPGTRLTVL.

The rearrangement links TRBV12-3 or TRBV12-4 to TRBJ1-1; D is uncertain. The CDR3 totals 14 residues. Trimming took off 5 bases at V and 4 bases at J, with 14 bases between the two ends. The CDR3 DNA reads as TGTGCCAGCAGTCAGACTCAAAGTGGCACTGAAGCTTTCTTT. Protein: CASSQTQSGTEAFF.

The chain recombines TRBV10-3 with TRBJ2-7; tentative D call: TRBD2 (5 bases). Germline-derived CDR1 and CDR2 are ENHRY and SYGVKD. The CDR3 is 12 amino acids. Trimming took 10 bases from V and 6 from J, leaving 16 bases between them. Here the CDR3 reads CATGTQEGEQYF. The CDR3 DNA follows: TGTGCCACGGGCACCCAAGAGGGCGAGCAGTACTTC.

This clonotype has more than one count but fewer than ten. The chain employs TRBV7-9 and TRBJ2-1; 7 bases map to TRBD1. The junction had 6 bases not matched to a gene; V was cut back by 6 bases and J by 10 bases. CDR1 and CDR2 (germline): SEHNR, FQNEAQ (reference sequence). The CDR3 has 12 residues. CDR3 bases: TGTGCCAGCAGTTGGGACAGAGTAGAGCAGTTCTTC. Translating gives CASSWDRVEQFF.

This clonotype appeared a few times. The chain uses TRBV2 and TRBJ2-7, with D tentatively TRBD2 (6 bases). The CDR3 loop spans 14 amino acids. Germline loops: CDR1 SNHLY, CDR2 FYNNEI. The V and J ends lost 8 bases and 9 bases respectively, with 23 bases between them. CDR3 residues: CASCDGGFDGRQYF. CDR3 coding DNA: TGTGCCAGCTGCGATGGAGGGTTCGATGGAAGGCAGTACTTC.

This clonotype was observed a handful of times. The rearrangement uses TRBV24-1 and TRBJ2-4; a weak D match, TRBD1 (6 bases). The CDR3 has 13 residues. Trimming took 6 bases from V and 6 from J, leaving 11 bases between them. The germline V gene has CDR1 KGHDR and CDR2 SFDVKD. This CDR3 reads CATSRTRGNIQYF. CDR3 sequence (DNA): TGTGCCACCAGTCGGACCAGGGGAAACATTCAGTACTTC.

V is TRBV5-6 and J is TRBJ2-7; D perhaps matches TRBD2 (5 bases). CDR1 is SGHDT and CDR2 is YYEEEE in the germline V gene. This CDR3 contains 15 residues. Trimming took 4 bases from V and 5 from J, leaving 19 bases between them. CDR3 protein: CASSRVTSGPHEQYF. CDR3 bases: TGTGCCAGCAGCCGAGTGACAAGCGGCCCGCACGAGCAGTACTTC.

The chain recombines TRBV29-1 with TRBJ2-5; D possibly matches TRBD1 or TRBD2 (5 bases each). The CDR3 is 13 amino acids. V was shortened by 6 bases and J by 0 bases, with 11 bases between the two germline ends. Germline V gene sequence: CDR1 SQVTM, CDR2 ANQGSEA. The DNA for the CDR3 is TGCAGCGTAATCAGGGAGTACCAAGAGACCCAGTACTTC. It yields the protein CSVIREYQETQYF.

This clonotype was found a few times. The gene calls are TRBV3-1 and TRBJ2-7, with TRBD2 matching over 12 bases. The germline V gene has CDR1 LGHDT and CDR2 YNNKEL (reference sequence). The CDR3 is 14 amino acids. V trimming: 5 bases; J trimming: 5 bases; junction bases outside the gene matches: 4. The CDR3 loop is CASSRLAGVHEQYF. The CDR3 DNA sequence: TGTGCCAGCAGCAGACTAGCGGGGGTTCACGAGCAGTACTTC.

The V call is TRBV10-3, the J call TRBJ2-2, with D possibly TRBD1 on 6 matching bases. Germline V CDR1 and CDR2: ENHRY, SYGVKD. The CDR3 contains 13 residues. The ends were cut back, 5 bases at V and 3 bases at J, with 7 bases in the middle. For the CDR3, the DNA is TGTGCCATCAGTCGACAGGACACCGGGGAGCTGTTTTTT. Amino acid sequence: CAISRQDTGELFF.

The rearrangement joins TRBV29-1 to TRBJ2-7; TRBD1 might be the D (5 bases). The V gene lost 0 bases and the J gene lost 7 bases, with 10 bases spanning the gap. The CDR3 spans 12 residues. Germline lookup yields CDR1 SQVTM and CDR2 ANQGSEA. The CDR3 protein is CSVEDVTAEQYF. The CDR3 DNA follows: TGCAGCGTTGAAGACGTGACAGCAGAGCAGTACTTC.

This clonotype was seen a handful of times. CDR3 sequence (DNA): TGTGCCAGCAGCGTGACACAGGTGGAGCAGTTCTTC. The encoded protein is CASSVTQVEQFF. The chain uses TRBV9 and TRBJ2-1; TRBD1 is a possible D gene (5 bases). The CDR3 is 12 amino acids. The germline CDR1 and CDR2 sequences are SGDLS and YYNGEE. V was shortened by 2 bases and J by 10 bases, with 10 bases between the two germline ends.

This chain joins TRBV30 and TRBJ2-2, with 8 bases aligning to TRBD2. The CDR3 is made up of 20 amino acids. Losses at the gene ends were 2 bases for V and 0 bases for J; bases not matched to a gene: 17. CDR1 GTSNPN and CDR2 SVGIG come from the germline V gene (reference sequence). The CDR3 loop is CAWSWGPAGAPPSNTGELFF. CDR3 DNA sequence: TGTGCCTGGAGTTGGGGGCCAGCGGGAGCCCCACCCTCGAACACCGGGGAGCTGTTTTTT.